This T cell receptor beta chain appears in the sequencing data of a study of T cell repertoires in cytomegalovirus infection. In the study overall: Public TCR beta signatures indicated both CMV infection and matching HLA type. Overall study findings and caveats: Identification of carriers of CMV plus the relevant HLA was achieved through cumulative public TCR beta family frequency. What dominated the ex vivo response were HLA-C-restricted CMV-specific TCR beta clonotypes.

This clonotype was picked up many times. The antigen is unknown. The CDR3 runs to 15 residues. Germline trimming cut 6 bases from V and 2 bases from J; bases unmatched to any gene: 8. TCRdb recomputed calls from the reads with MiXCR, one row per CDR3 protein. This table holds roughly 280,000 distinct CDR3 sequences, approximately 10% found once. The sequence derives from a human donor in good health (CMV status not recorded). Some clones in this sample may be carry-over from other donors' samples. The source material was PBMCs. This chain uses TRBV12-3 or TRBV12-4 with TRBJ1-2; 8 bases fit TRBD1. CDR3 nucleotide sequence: TGTGCCAGCAGCCGGGACAGGAGGGGGAACTATGGCTACACCTTC. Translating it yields CASSRDRRGNYGYTF.